This TCR beta chain was observed in a study of spatial heterogeneity in lung cancer. Germline CDR1 and CDR2: SGHVS and FQNEAQ. The CDR3 has 17 residues. V shed 0 bases, J shed 5 bases, and the junction held 6 bases outside the gene matches. Time point described: sample taken at primary tumor resection. Unsorted whole RNA samples from tumor, nontumor lung or frozen PBMC were sequenced. Ten or more counts support this clonotype. The library was built for alpha chains, so this beta chain is an off-target read and its size means little. One entry per CDR3 protein, called by TCRdb with MiXCR from the 5' RACE reads. The repertoire holds about 7,500 distinct CDR3 sequences, nearly 4% seen once, with over 20% in the top ten.

Sequenced material: normal lung tissue next to the tumor, taken at surgery. The chain links TRBV7-8 to TRBJ1-6; TRBD1 matches 8 bases. This TCR derives from a female donor with early-stage non-small cell lung cancer. The CDR3 loop is CASSLAQGTGNNSPLHF. In nucleotides, the CDR3 is TGTGCCAGCAGCTTAGCACAGGGGACAGGCAATAATTCACCCCTCCACTTT.